One and the same sample provided the 25 T cell receptor beta chains below, sequenced in a study of cytomegalovirus exposure and HLA in healthy donors. Here immunoSEQ multiplex PCR was the method, and the copy in TCRdb shows in-frame clones only, minus some. This sample has about 110,000 clones, with less than 90% found just once. Sequences were obtained from PBMCs. Every receptor here comes from a woman under 30 in good health and CMV-seropositive.

This clone was recorded only once. The chain links TRBV9 to TRBJ2-7, with 8 bases that match TRBD1. The germline V gene encodes CDR1 SGDLS and CDR2 YYNGEE. J lost 5 bases, V lost 6 bases, and 10 bases had no gene match. The CDR3 loop spans 14 amino acids. The CDR3 here is CASKAGTGINEQYV. CDR3 nucleotide sequence: TGTGCCAGCAAGGCCGGGACAGGTATCAACGAGCAGTACGTC.

The chain joins TRBV6-5 to TRBJ2-7; D may be TRBD1 (6 bases). The length of the CDR3 is 11 residues. V was cut by 4 bases and J by 6 bases, with 7 bases left in between. Germline loops: CDR1 MNHEY, CDR2 SVGAGI. CDR3 residues: CASSSGVEQYV. Written as DNA, the CDR3 is TGTGCCAGCAGTTCAGGGGTCGAGCAGTACGTC.

The J gene is TRBJ1-2, the V gene TRBV5-8, with 7 bases fitting TRBD1. V shed 3 bases, J shed 2 bases, and the junction held 13 bases outside the gene matches. CDR1 SGHTS and CDR2 YDEGEE come from the germline V gene. The CDR3 contains 17 residues. The DNA of the CDR3 is TGTGCCAGCAGCTCAGGGGGTGGAGGTAGACCCAACTATGGCTACACCTTC. As protein: CASSSGGGGRPNYGYTF. Using reference TRBV5-8 and TRBJ1-2 for the parts outside the CDR3, the full variable domain is EAGVTQSPTHLIKTRGQQATLRCSPISGHTSVYWYQQALGLGLQFLLWYDEGEERNRGNFPPRFSGRQFPNYSSELNVNALELEDSALYLCASSSGGGGRPNYGYTFGSGTRLTVV.

The chain links TRBV5-6 to TRBJ2-7; TRBD1 matches at 8 bases. The ends lost 4 bases at V and 6 bases at J; junction bases unmatched: 9. This CDR3 is 14 amino acids long. Germline CDR1 and CDR2: SGHDT and YYEEEE. The CDR3 DNA reads as TGTGCCAGCAGCCCATTTGGACAGGGATCCGAGCAGTACTTC. Encoded protein: CASSPFGQGSEQYF.

The chain is built from TRBV28 and TRBJ1-2, with a possible D match to TRBD1 (6 bases). The CDR3 is 14 residues long. Deletions cut 4 bases from V and 8 bases from J, with 17 bases between. CDR1 and CDR2 (germline): MDHEN, SYDVKM. Written as DNA, the CDR3 is TGTGCCAGCAGTTACAGGGTGGAGGCGACGGGCTACACCTTC. This sequence encodes CASSYRVEATGYTF.

V and J are TRBV5-1 and TRBJ2-5; tentatively, D is TRBD2 (5 bases). Trimming removed 0 bases from V and 4 bases from J, with 10 bases in between. CDR1 is SGHRS, CDR2 YFSETQ, per germline. The CDR3 is 14 amino acids. CDR3: CASSLGEGGETQYF. CDR3 sequence (DNA): TGCGCCAGCAGCTTGGGTGAGGGCGGAGAGACCCAGTACTTC. The full variable domain, rest sourced from reference TRBV5-1 and TRBJ2-5, is KAGVTQTPRYLIKTRGQQVTLSCSPISGHRSVSWYQQTPGQGLQFLFEYFSETQRNKGNFPGRFSGRQFSNSRSEMNVSTLELGDSALYLCASSLGEGGETQYFGPGTRLLVL.

The chain employs TRBV2 and TRBJ2-5, with D possibly matching TRBD1 (5 bases). Deletions cut 7 bases from V and 2 bases from J, with 14 bases between. This CDR3 has 14 residues. Germline V CDR1 and CDR2: SNHLY, FYNNEI. The CDR3 DNA is TGTGCCAGCACGTTCGACAGACAACAAGAGACCCAGTACTTC. It is translated as CASTFDRQQETQYF.

This clone was detected only once. The chain links TRBV7-9 to TRBJ1-2, with a weak D call TRBD1 (5 bases). V was cut by 3 bases and J by 4 bases, with 12 bases left in between. The V gene's germline CDR1 is SEHNR and CDR2 FQNEAQ (reference sequence). The CDR3 runs 14 residues. CDR3 coding DNA: TGTGCCAGCAGCTTCCCTCCGGACATCTATGGCTACACCTTC. This sequence encodes CASSFPPDIYGYTF.

Written as DNA, the CDR3 is TGCGCCAGCAGCCCAGGACAGGGAAGGGAGACCCAGTACTTC. Amino acid sequence: CASSPGQGRETQYF. The chain uses TRBV5-1 and TRBJ2-5, with 8 bases that match TRBD1. Germline V gene lookup returns CDR1 SGHRS and CDR2 YFSETQ. V lost 4 bases and J lost 5; bases outside the gene matches: 7. The CDR3 runs 14 residues.

J is TRBJ2-5 and V is TRBV4-1; TRBD1 agrees at 8 bases. The CDR3 spans 16 residues. Trimming removed 4 bases from V and 5 bases from J; junction bases left unmatched: 12. The germline CDR1 and CDR2 sequences are MGHRA and YSYEKL. In DNA, the CDR3 is TGCGCCAGCAGCCCACGGAACAGGGGGAAGGAGGAGACCCAGTACTTC. Translating gives CASSPRNRGKEETQYF.

The V and J genes are TRBV7-8 and TRBJ2-7, with TRBD2 matching over 7 bases. The CDR3 loop spans 14 amino acids. V lost 1 base to trimming and J lost 3 bases; unmatched junction nucleotides: 3. In germline, CDR1 is SGHVS, CDR2 FQNEAQ. The DNA of the CDR3 is TGTGCCAGCAGCTTAGTGGGGGGGGGCTACGAGCAGTACTTC. Residues: CASSLVGGGYEQYF.

The chain is built from TRBV28 and TRBJ1-1; D is possibly TRBD1 (6 bases). The V end was cut by 10 bases, the J end by 2 bases, with 17 bases between. Germline-derived CDR1 and CDR2 are MDHEN and SYDVKM. This CDR3 spans 14 amino acids. DNA of the CDR3: TGTGCCACCACAGTTGGGGGCATTAACACTGAAGCTTTCTTT. It translates to CATTVGGINTEAFF.

The chain carries TRBV9 and TRBJ2-3; 10 nucleotides agree with TRBD1. With V trimmed by 3 bases and J by 1 base, 11 bases remained unmatched. Germline lookup yields CDR1 SGDLS and CDR2 YYNGEE. The CDR3 spans 18 residues. The CDR3 loop is CASSAGQGRSGGTDTQYF. CDR3 DNA sequence: TGTGCCAGCAGCGCGGGACAGGGGAGATCGGGTGGCACAGATACGCAGTATTTT.

V usage is TRBV6-5 and J usage is TRBJ2-6, with D possibly being TRBD1 (6 bases). Trimming took 2 bases from V and 3 from J, leaving 8 bases between them. Germline V CDR1 and CDR2: MNHEY, SVGAGI. The CDR3 runs to 15 residues. The CDR3 here is CASSYRGFGANVLTF. For the CDR3, the DNA is TGTGCCAGCAGTTACAGGGGGTTTGGGGCCAACGTCCTGACTTTC.

The rearrangement uses TRBV5-6 and TRBJ2-7; 7 nucleotides match TRBD1. Per germline, CDR1 SGHDT and CDR2 YYEEEE. CDR3 size: 13 residues. V was clipped by 1 base and J by 3 bases; unmatched bases: 1. The CDR3 nucleotides read TGTGCCAGCAGCTTGCCAGGGGGCTACGAGCAGTACTTC. Translated, it gives CASSLPGGYEQYF. The full variable domain, with the rest looked up from reference TRBV5-6 and TRBJ2-7, is DAGVTQSPTHLIKTRGQQVTLRCSPKSGHDTVSWYQQALGQGPQFIFQYYEEEERQRGNFPDRFSGHQFPNYSSELNVNALLLGDSALYLCASSLPGGYEQYFGPGTRLTVT.

This clone was observed a single time. The V and J genes are TRBV27 and TRBJ1-4; D is possibly TRBD1 (6 bases). Per the germline V gene, CDR1 is MNHEY and CDR2 is SMNVEV (reference sequence). The CDR3 consists of 15 residues. Trimming left V 3 bases short and J 11 bases short, with 19 bases between. CDR3 loop: CASSFHKQGSDKLFF. The CDR3 DNA is TGTGCCAGCAGTTTCCATAAACAGGGTAGTGACAAACTGTTTTTT.

This chain uses TRBV25-1 with TRBJ1-3, with D maybe TRBD1 (5 bases). CDR3 size: 17 residues. CDR1 and CDR2 (germline): MGHDK, SYGVNS. V dropped 2 bases and J dropped 0 bases, with 14 bases sitting between them. This CDR3 is CASSEDPGVLSGNTIYF. For the CDR3, the DNA is TGTGCCAGCAGTGAAGATCCGGGGGTCCTCTCTGGAAACACCATATATTTT.

The chain couples TRBV19 to TRBJ2-1, with 7 bases lining up with TRBD1. The germline gives CDR1 LNHDA, CDR2 SQIVND (reference sequence). With 4 bases clipped from V and 1 base from J, the junction kept 4 bases outside the gene matches. The CDR3 contains 15 residues. As DNA, the CDR3 is TGTGCCAGTAGTAAACAGACAGGGTCCTACAATGAGCAGTTCTTC. Protein: CASSKQTGSYNEQFF.

This chain uses TRBV7-6 with TRBJ1-2; TRBD1 might be the D (5 bases). The germline V gene encodes CDR1 SGHVS and CDR2 FNYEAQ. The ends were cut back, 2 bases at V and 6 bases at J, with 10 bases in the middle. The CDR3 extends over 13 amino acids. The CDR3 here is CASSLRTIDGYTF. In nucleotides, the CDR3 is TGTGCCAGCAGCTTACGGACAATAGATGGCTACACCTTC.

Regarding this clone: One end of the junction varies from germline; a read error may be responsible. This sequence joins TRBV10-2 and TRBJ2-4; no definite D call. The germline gives CDR1 WSHSY, CDR2 SAAADI. This CDR3 is 12 amino acids long. CDR3 coding DNA: TGCGCCAGCCAGCACAGCAAAGACATTCAGTACTTC. It specifies CASQHSKDIQYF.

This clone was detected a few times. V gene TRBV2 combines with J gene TRBJ1-2; D ambiguous. The CDR3 is 12 residues long. Trimming took off 7 bases at V and 0 bases at J, with 6 bases between the two ends. CDR1 is SNHLY, CDR2 FYNNEI, per germline. In DNA, the CDR3 is TGTGCCAGCATGCCAGCTAACTATGGCTACACCTTC. Its translation is CASMPANYGYTF.

V usage is TRBV28 and J usage is TRBJ1-4; 8 bases align to TRBD1. V shed 5 bases, J shed 8 bases, and the junction held 7 bases outside the gene matches. The CDR3 length is 14 residues. The V gene's germline CDR1 is MDHEN and CDR2 SYDVKM. CDR3 amino acids: CASSLGQGNEKLFF. The CDR3 DNA reads TGTGCCAGCAGTCTTGGACAGGGTAACGAAAAACTGTTTTTT. The whole variable domain, filled in from reference TRBV28 and TRBJ1-4, reads DVKVTQSSRYLVKRTGEKVFLECVQDMDHENMFWYRQDPGLGLRLIYFSYDVKMKEKGDIPEGYSVSREKKERFSLILESASTNQTSMYLCASSLGQGNEKLFFGSGTQLSVL.

This clone appeared once. This chain links TRBV6-6 with TRBJ1-5; 10 bases are shared with TRBD1. The CDR3 contains 13 residues. Per the germline V gene, CDR1 is MNHNY and CDR2 is SVGAGI (reference sequence). J was trimmed by 6 bases and V by 9 bases; bases with no gene match: 5. CDR3 nucleotides: TGTGCCAGTAAGGGACAGGGGACTCAGCCCCAGCATTTT. It is translated as CASKGQGTQPQHF.

The chain uses TRBV5-4 and TRBJ1-4; weak D call: TRBD1 (6 bases). Between the trimmed V and J ends, which lost 9 bases and 4 bases, there was a span of 13 bases. Germline loops: CDR1 SGHNT, CDR2 YYREEE (reference sequence). The CDR3 is 13 amino acids. In DNA, the CDR3 is TGTGCCACCCGGACAGCCTTTAATGAAAAACTGTTTTTT. Translating gives CATRTAFNEKLFF.

The chain links TRBV11-2 to TRBJ2-7, with TRBD1 matching over 11 bases. CDR3 length equals 15 residues. Looked up from germline, CDR1 is SGHAT and CDR2 is FQNNGV. Trimming removed 5 bases from V and 5 bases from J; junction bases left unmatched: 8. The CDR3 nucleotides are TGTGCCAGCAGCCTTTCGGACAGGGGGCTGGACGAGCAGTACGTC. It yields the protein CASSLSDRGLDEQYV.